This T cell receptor beta chain stems from a study of molecular identifiers for immune sequencing clone quantification. As to this clonotype: A read error may account for a junction end that differs from germline.

TCRdb ran MiXCR on the PCR reads and lists one entry per CDR3 protein. In the table there are nearly 650,000 distinct CDR3 sequences, approximately 24% of which are singletons. CDR3 length: 15 amino acids. The germline CDR1 and CDR2 sequences are SGHVS and FQNEAQ. The rearrangement links TRBV7-8 to TRBJ2-1; either TRBD1 or TRBD2 may supply D (6 bases each). Sequencing was performed on naive CD8+ T cells from blood, with Jurkat cell RNA spiked in. Indicated subset: FACS-sorted CD8+CD4-CCR7+CD45RA+ naive T cells. The sequence was collected from a human donor in good health. Some libraries in this study had Jurkat cell RNA spiked in. The CDR3 here is CVSSRPGGLGNEQFF. CDR3 bases: TGTGTCAGCAGCCGGCCCGGGGGCTTGGGCAATGAGCAGTTCTTC.